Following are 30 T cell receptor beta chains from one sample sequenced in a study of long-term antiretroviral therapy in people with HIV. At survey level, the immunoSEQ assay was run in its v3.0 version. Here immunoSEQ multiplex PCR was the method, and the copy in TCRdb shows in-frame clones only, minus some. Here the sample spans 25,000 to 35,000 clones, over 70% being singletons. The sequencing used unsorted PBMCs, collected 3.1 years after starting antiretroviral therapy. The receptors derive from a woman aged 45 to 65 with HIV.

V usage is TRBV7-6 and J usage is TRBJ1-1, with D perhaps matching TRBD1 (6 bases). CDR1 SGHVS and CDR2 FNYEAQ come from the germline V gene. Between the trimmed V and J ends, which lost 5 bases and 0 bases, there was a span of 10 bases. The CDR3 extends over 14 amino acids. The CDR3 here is CASSPRGVNTEAFF. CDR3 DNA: TGTGCCAGCAGCCCCAGGGGTGTGAACACTGAAGCTTTCTTT. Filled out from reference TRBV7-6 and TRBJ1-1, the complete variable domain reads GAGVSQSPRYKVTKRGQDVALRCDPISGHVSLYWYRQALGQGPEFLTYFNYEAQQDKSGLPNDRFSAERPEGSISTLTIQRTEQRDSAMYRCASSPRGVNTEAFFGQGTRLTVV.

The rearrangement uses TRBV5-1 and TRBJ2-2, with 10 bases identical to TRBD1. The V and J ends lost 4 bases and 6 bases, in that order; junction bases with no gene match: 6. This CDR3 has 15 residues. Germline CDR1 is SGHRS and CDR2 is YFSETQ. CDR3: CASSVGTGVPGELFF. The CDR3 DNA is TGCGCCAGCAGCGTAGGGACAGGGGTCCCCGGGGAGCTGTTTTTT.

The CDR3 nucleotides are TGTGCCAGCAGTGAATTCTGGGGGGAAGCCAAAAACATTCAGTACTTC. It specifies CASSEFWGEAKNIQYF. The chain has TRBV6-1 and TRBJ2-4, with D maybe TRBD2 (6 bases). This CDR3 comprises 16 residues. V was pared by 2 bases and J by 0 bases, with 11 bases between. Germline CDR1 is MNHNS and CDR2 is SASEGT.

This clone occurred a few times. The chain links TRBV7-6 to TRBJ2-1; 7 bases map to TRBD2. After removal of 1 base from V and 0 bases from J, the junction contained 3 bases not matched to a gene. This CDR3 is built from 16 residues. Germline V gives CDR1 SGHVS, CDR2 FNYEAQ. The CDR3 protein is CASSLVGGDSYNEQFF. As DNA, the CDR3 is TGTGCCAGCAGCTTAGTTGGGGGGGACTCCTACAATGAGCAGTTCTTC.

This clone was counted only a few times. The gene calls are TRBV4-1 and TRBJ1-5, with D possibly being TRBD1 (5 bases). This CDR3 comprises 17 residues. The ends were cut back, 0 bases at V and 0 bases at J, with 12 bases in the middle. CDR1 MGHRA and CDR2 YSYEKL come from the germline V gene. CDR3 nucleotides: TGCGCCAGCAGCCAAGAGGGGGGACGCCCTAGCAATCAGCCCCAGCATTTT. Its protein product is CASSQEGGRPSNQPQHF.

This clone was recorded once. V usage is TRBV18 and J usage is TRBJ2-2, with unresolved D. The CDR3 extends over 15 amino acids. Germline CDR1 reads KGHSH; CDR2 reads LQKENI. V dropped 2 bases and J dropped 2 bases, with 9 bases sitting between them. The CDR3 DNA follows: TGTGCCAGCTCACCAGAGACAAGAAACACCGGGGAGCTGTTTTTT. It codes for CASSPETRNTGELFF.

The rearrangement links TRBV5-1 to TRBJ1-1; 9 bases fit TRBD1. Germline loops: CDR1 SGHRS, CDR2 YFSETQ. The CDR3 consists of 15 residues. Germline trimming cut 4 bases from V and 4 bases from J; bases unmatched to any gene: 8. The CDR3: CASSAGQGSVTEAFF. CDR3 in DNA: TGCGCCAGCAGCGCAGGACAGGGGTCGGTCACTGAAGCTTTCTTT.

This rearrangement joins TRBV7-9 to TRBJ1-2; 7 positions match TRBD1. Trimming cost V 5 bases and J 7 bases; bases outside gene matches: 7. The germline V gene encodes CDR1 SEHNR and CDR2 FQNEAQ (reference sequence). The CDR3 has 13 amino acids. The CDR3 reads CASSPPDRAGYTF. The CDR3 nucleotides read TGTGCCAGCAGCCCCCCCGACAGGGCTGGCTACACCTTC.

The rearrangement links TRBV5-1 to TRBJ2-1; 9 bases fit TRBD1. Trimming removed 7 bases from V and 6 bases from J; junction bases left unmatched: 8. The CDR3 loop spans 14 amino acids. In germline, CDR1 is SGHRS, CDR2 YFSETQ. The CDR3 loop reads CASGRGQGFNEQFF. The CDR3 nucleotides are TGCGCCAGCGGGAGGGGACAGGGATTCAATGAGCAGTTCTTC.

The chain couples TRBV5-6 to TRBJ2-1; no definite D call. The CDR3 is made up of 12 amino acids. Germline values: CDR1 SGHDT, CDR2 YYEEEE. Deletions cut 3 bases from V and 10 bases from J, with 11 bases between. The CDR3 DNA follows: TGTGCCAGCAGCTCCCTAGTTGGGGAGCAGTTCTTC. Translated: CASSSLVGEQFF.

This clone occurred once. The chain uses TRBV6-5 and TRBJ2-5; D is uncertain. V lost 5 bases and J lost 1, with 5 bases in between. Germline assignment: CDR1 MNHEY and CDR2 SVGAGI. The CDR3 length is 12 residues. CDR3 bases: TGTGCCAGCAGTCGACCCCAAGAGACCCAGTACTTC. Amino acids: CASSRPQETQYF.

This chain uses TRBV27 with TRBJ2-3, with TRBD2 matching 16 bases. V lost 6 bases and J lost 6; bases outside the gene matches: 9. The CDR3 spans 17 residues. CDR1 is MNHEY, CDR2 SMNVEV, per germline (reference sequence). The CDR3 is CASSQGTSGGADDTQYF. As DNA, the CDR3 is TGTGCCAGCAGCCAGGGGACTAGCGGGGGGGCCGATGATACGCAGTATTTT.

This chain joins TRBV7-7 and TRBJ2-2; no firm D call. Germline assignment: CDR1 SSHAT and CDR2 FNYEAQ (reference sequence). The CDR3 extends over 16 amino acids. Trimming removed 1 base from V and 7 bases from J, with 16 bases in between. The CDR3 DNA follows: TGTGCCAGCAGCTTAGATCCGGCCAGGAAGGGCGGGGAGCTGTTTTTT. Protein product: CASSLDPARKGGELFF.

The CDR3 loop is CASSRVGDTQYF. The CDR3 nucleotides read TGTGCCAGCAGCCGTGTGGGAGATACGCAGTATTTT. The chain couples TRBV6-5 to TRBJ2-3; D uncertain. CDR1 and CDR2 (germline): MNHEY, SVGAGI. V was clipped by 6 bases and J by 5 bases, with 9 bases between them. This CDR3 is built from 12 residues.

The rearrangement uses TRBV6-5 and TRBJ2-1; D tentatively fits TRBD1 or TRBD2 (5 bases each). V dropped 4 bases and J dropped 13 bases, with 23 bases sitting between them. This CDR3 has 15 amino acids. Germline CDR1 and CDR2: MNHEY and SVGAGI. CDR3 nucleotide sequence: TGTGCCAGCAGTTTACTCCCGGGACGGCAGACCGAACAGTTCTTC. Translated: CASSLLPGRQTEQFF.

The DNA for the CDR3 is TGTGCCAGTAGTGTATGGGCTAGCGGTCACCAAGAGACCCAGTACTTC. Protein sequence: CASSVWASGHQETQYF. This sequence joins TRBV19 and TRBJ2-5; 7 bases align to TRBD2. V was pared by 5 bases and J by 0 bases, with 9 bases of the junction left unmatched. In germline, CDR1 is LNHDA, CDR2 SQIVND (reference sequence). The CDR3 extends over 16 amino acids. The whole variable domain, remainder taken from reference TRBV19 and TRBJ2-5, is DGGITQSPKYLFRKEGQNVTLSCEQNLNHDAMYWYRQDPGQGLRLIYYSQIVNDFQKGDIAEGYSVSREKKESFPLTVTSAQKNPTAFYLCASSVWASGHQETQYFGPGTRLLVL.

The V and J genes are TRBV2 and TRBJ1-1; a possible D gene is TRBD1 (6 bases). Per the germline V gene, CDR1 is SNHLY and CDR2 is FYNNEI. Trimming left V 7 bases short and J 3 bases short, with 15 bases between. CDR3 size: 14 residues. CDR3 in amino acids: CASNPGGTHTEAFF. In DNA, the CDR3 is TGTGCCAGCAACCCCGGGGGCACCCACACTGAAGCTTTCTTT.

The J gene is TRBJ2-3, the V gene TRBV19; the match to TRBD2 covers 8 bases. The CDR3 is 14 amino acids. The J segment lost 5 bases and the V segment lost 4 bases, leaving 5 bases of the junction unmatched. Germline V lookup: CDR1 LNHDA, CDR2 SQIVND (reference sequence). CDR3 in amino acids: CASSTGLAIDTQYF. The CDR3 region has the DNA TGTGCCAGTAGTACCGGACTAGCAATAGATACGCAGTATTTT.

This CDR3 is CASSSGPSTGNEQFF. The CDR3 bases are TGTGCCAGCAGCTCCGGACCATCCACGGGGAATGAGCAGTTCTTC. The chain links TRBV7-8 to TRBJ2-1, with D tentatively TRBD2 (5 bases). Germline lookup yields CDR1 SGHVS and CDR2 FQNEAQ. CDR3 size: 15 residues. V was trimmed by 4 bases and J by 7 bases, leaving 17 bases between them.

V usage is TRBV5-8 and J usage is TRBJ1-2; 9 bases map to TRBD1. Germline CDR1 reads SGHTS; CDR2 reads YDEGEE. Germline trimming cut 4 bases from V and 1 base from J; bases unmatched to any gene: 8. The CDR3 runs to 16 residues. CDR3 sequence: CASSPGTGIFNYGYTF. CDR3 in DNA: TGTGCCAGCAGCCCCGGGACAGGGATCTTTAACTATGGCTACACCTTC.

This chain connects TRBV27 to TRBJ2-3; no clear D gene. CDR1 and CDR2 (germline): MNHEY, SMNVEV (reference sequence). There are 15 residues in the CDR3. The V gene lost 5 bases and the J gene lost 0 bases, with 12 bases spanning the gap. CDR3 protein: CASSIRVVSTDTQYF. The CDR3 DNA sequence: TGTGCCAGCAGTATCCGGGTTGTTAGCACAGATACGCAGTATTTT.

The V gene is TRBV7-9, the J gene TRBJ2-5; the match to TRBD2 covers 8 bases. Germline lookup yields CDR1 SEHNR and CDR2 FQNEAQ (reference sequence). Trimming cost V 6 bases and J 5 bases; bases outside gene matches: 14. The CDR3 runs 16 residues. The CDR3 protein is CASSLTRGGPRETQYF. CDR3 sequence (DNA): TGTGCCAGCAGTTTAACCCGGGGGGGCCCTCGGGAGACCCAGTACTTC.

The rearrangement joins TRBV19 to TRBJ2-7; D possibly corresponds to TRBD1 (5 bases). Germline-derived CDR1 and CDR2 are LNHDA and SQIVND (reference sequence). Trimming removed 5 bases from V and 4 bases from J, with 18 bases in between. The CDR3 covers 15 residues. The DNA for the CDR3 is TGTGCCAGTAGTTTTTACAGGACGACTTTGTACGAGCAGTACTTC. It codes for CASSFYRTTLYEQYF.

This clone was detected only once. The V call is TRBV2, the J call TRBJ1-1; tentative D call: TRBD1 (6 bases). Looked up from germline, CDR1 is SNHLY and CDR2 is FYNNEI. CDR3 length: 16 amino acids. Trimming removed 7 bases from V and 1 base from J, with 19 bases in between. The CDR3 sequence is CASKIAGAGRNTEAFF. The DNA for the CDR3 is TGTGCCAGCAAAATCGCGGGGGCAGGGAGGAACACTGAAGCTTTCTTT.

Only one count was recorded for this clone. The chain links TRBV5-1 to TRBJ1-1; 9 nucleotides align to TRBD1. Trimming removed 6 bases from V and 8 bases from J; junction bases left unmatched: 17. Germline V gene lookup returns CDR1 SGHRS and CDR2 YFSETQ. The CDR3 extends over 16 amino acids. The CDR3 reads CASTVGGDRVGGEAFF. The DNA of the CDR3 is TGCGCCAGCACGGTAGGCGGGGACAGGGTAGGAGGCGAAGCTTTCTTT.

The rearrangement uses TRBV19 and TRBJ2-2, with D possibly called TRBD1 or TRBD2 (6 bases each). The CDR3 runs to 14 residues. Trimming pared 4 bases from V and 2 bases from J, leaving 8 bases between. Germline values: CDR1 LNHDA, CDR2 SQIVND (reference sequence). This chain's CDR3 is CASSTGANTGELFF. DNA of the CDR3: TGTGCCAGTAGTACGGGGGCTAACACCGGGGAGCTGTTTTTT.

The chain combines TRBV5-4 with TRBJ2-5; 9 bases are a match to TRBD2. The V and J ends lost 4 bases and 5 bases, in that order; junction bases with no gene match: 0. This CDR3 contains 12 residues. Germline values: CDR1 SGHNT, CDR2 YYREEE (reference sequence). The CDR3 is CASSAGGETQYF. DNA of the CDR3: TGTGCCAGCAGCGCGGGGGGGGAGACCCAGTACTTC. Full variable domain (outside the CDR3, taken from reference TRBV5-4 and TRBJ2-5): ETGVTQSPTHLIKTRGQQVTLRCSSQSGHNTVSWYQQALGQGPQFIFQYYREEENGRGNFPPRFSGLQFPNYSSELNVNALELDDSALYLCASSAGGETQYFGPGTRLLVL.

CDR3 amino acids: CASSLNTGTGETQYF. As DNA, the CDR3 is TGCGCCAGCAGCCTAAACACAGGGACGGGAGAGACCCAGTACTTC. The chain combines TRBV5-1 with TRBJ2-5, with a tentative D call TRBD1 (6 bases). This CDR3 is 15 amino acids long. Germline CDR1 SGHRS, CDR2 YFSETQ. V lost 4 bases and J lost 4, with 17 bases in between.

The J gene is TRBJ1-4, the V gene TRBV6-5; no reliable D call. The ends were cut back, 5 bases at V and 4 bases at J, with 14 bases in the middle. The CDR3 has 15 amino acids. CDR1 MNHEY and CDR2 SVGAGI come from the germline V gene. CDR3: CASSTRTTGNEKLFF. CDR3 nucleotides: TGTGCCAGCAGTACCAGGACGACGGGTAATGAAAAACTGTTTTTT.

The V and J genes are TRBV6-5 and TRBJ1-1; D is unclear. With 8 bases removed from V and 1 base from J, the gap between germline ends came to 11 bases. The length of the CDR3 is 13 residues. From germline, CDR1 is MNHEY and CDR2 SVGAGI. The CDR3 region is CASSRGKNTEAFF. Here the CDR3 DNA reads TGTGCCAGCTCTCGGGGTAAGAACACTGAAGCTTTCTTT.